The rows below give T cell receptor beta chains drawn from one sample of a study of T and B cells in COVID-19 patients. Each CDR3 protein is one row after TCRdb ran MiXCR on the multiplex PCR reads. This repertoire shows about 5,800 distinct CDR3 sequences, roughly 26% found once; its top ten account for about 20%. The sequenced sample was blood. Receptor source: a human donor with active COVID-19. CDR3s include the opening cysteine and the closing phenylalanine or tryptophan. The order of the fields is D gene, V gene, J gene, clone size, CDR3 DNA, CDR3 protein. A D gene is named only where the DNA matches it firmly. Only some rows state a clone size, as once, few, many or a class for expanded clones.

>TRBD1|TRBV6-5|TRBJ2-6|many
TGTGCCAGCAGCGAACTGCCCGGAGGACAGGGGTTTGGGGACGTCCTGACTTTC
CASSELPGGQGFGDVLTF
>TRBD2|TRBV6-2/TRBV6-3|TRBJ2-1|medium-sized
TGTGCCACCCTCGATAAGCGGGGACCACAATATGAGCAGTTCTTC
CATLDKRGPQYEQFF
>-|TRBV6-5|TRBJ2-1|-
TGTGCCAGCAGCCCGATCAGACCGGAGCAGTTCTTC
CASSPIRPEQFF
>TRBD1|TRBV11-2|TRBJ1-6|-
TGTGCCAGCAGCTTACAGGGGGGTAATTCACCCCTCCACTTT
CASSLQGGNSPLHF
>-|TRBV5-1|TRBJ1-2|few
TGCGCCAGCAGCTTGGACCCGGGGCGACTCTATGGCTACACCTTC
CASSLDPGRLYGYTF
>TRBD1|TRBV5-4|TRBJ2-5|-
TGCGCCAGCAGCTCGGCAGACAGGGGGGAGGAGACCCAGTACTTC
CASSSADRGEETQYF
>-|TRBV6-5|TRBJ1-2|many
TGTGCCAGCAGTCAAAGGGGGGGATCCTATGGCTACACCTTC
CASSQRGGSYGYTF
>TRBD1|TRBV11-2|TRBJ2-7|-
TGTGCCAGCAGCAACGGACAGGACAATTACGAGCAGTACTTC
CASSNGQDNYEQYF
>-|TRBV27|TRBJ2-1|medium-sized
TGTGCCAGCAGTTTAGCAGGGGAAACCTACAATGAGCAGTTCTTC
CASSLAGETYNEQFF
>TRBD1|TRBV12-3/TRBV12-4|TRBJ1-5|few
TGTGCCAGCAGAACCGGGACAGTCAATCAGCCCCAGCATTTT
CASRTGTVNQPQHF
>-|TRBV19|TRBJ2-6|medium-sized
TGTGCCACGCTAGGGAGCTCTGGGGCCAACGTCCTGACTTTC
CATLGSSGANVLTF
>TRBD1|TRBV5-3|TRBJ2-7|-
TGTGCCAGTAGTATAGGGTCCGGGACAGGGGATGAGCAGTACTTC
CASSIGSGTGDEQYF
>-|TRBV27|TRBJ2-7|-
TGTGCCAGCAGTTCTCTAGGGAGCTCCTACGAGCAGTACTTC
CASSSLGSSYEQYF
>-|TRBV21-1|TRBJ2-1|few
TGTGCCAGCAGCAAAGCCCAGAGCGGGGGGGCGTACAATGAGCAGTTCTTC
CASSKAQSGGAYNEQFF
>TRBD2|TRBV10-3|TRBJ2-2|medium-sized
TGTGCCACGCTGACTAGCGGCGGGGGGGAGCTGTTTTTT
CATLTSGGGELFF
>-|TRBV19|TRBJ2-7|medium-sized
TGTGCCAGTACCACTGACAGGCCGCCCTACGAGCAGTACTTC
CASTTDRPPYEQYF
>TRBD1|TRBV27|TRBJ1-1|few
TGTGCCAGCAGAGTCGACAGGGATGGAGCTGAAGCTTTCTTT
CASRVDRDGAEAFF
>-|TRBV30|TRBJ1-1|many
TGTGCCTGGAGTGTACAAGGTCCCACTGAAGCTTTCTTT
CAWSVQGPTEAFF
>TRBD2|TRBV5-4|TRBJ2-5|many
TGTGCCAGCAGCTTGAAGCGGGAGGGCCGGGGGACCCAGTACTTC
CASSLKREGRGTQYF
>TRBD1|TRBV19|TRBJ1-4|medium-sized
TGTGCCAGTAGTCCCGGGACAGGGGACGAAAAACTGTTTTTT
CASSPGTGDEKLFF
>-|TRBV19|TRBJ2-3|medium-sized
TGTGCCAGTAGTAGTGGAACGGCCTACTCCACAGATACGCAGTATTTT
CASSSGTAYSTDTQYF
>TRBD1|TRBV11-1|TRBJ2-1|-
TGTGCCAGCAGCCGCCCCGGGACAGGGGAAGGAAATGAGCAGTTCTTC
CASSRPGTGEGNEQFF
>-|TRBV6-5|TRBJ1-4|medium-sized
TGTGCCAGCAGTTACGCCCCAACTAATGAAAAACTGTTTTTT
CASSYAPTNEKLFF
>-|TRBV5-6|TRBJ2-7|-
TGCGCCAGCAGCCAACCGCCAGAGGGTGGACACACCTACGAGCAGTACTTC
CASSQPPEGGHTYEQYF
>TRBD2|TRBV7-2|TRBJ2-2|many
TGTGCCAGCAGCCGACTAGCGGGGAACACCGGGGAGCTGTTTTTT
CASSRLAGNTGELFF
>TRBD2|TRBV6-5|TRBJ2-7|medium-sized
TGTGCCACCACAAGGGAGGGCGGGGGGACCTACGAGCAGTACTTC
CATTREGGGTYEQYF
>-|TRBV12-3/TRBV12-4|TRBJ1-1|many
TGTGCCAGCAGTACTCGGGACGGAGGGAACACTGAAGCTTTCTTT
CASSTRDGGNTEAFF
>-|TRBV5-1|TRBJ1-6|-
TGCGCCAGCAGCAGGGGCGGGATAGTGGAATCACCCCTCCACTTT
CASSRGGIVESPLHF
>TRBD2|TRBV5-1|TRBJ2-7|-
TGCGCCAGCAGCTTGGACCCTAGCGGAACCTCCTACGAGCAGTACTTC
CASSLDPSGTSYEQYF
>-|TRBV5-4|TRBJ2-2|large
TGTGCCAGCAGCTTGGATGGGGGAAGGAACACCGGGGAGCTGTTTTTT
CASSLDGGRNTGELFF
>-|TRBV11-2|TRBJ1-4|few
TGTGCCAGCAGCTGGGGACCGAGGGAAAAACTGTTTTTT
CASSWGPREKLFF
>-|TRBV14|TRBJ1-2|-
TGTGCCAGCAGCCTGGGACTTGGCGATGGCTACACCTTC
CASSLGLGDGYTF
>-|TRBV20-1|TRBJ2-5|-
TGCAGTGCCAGGACTATGGGGGGGGGCGAAGAGACCCAGTACTTC
CSARTMGGGEETQYF
>TRBD2|TRBV10-3|TRBJ2-5|-
TGTGCCAGCAGCGGGGGGGGACTAGCGGGTGACGAGACCCAGTACTTC
CASSGGGLAGDETQYF
>-|TRBV5-1|TRBJ2-2|-
TGCGCCAGCAGCCCCTCGACAGCGAACACCGGGGAGCTGTTTTTT
CASSPSTANTGELFF
>TRBD2|TRBV19|TRBJ2-1|-
TGTGCCAGTAGTGCGGGGACTAGCGGGATGATTAGGACCGCAAATGAGCAGTTCTTC
CASSAGTSGMIRTANEQFF
>TRBD2|TRBV7-2|TRBJ2-3|-
TGTGCCAGCAGCCCGAGACTAGCGGGAGGGGGAGATACGCAGTATTTT
CASSPRLAGGGDTQYF
>TRBD1|TRBV12-5|TRBJ2-2|-
TGTGCTAGTGGTTTCTCCGGGACAGAGAACACCGGGGAGCTGTTTTTT
CASGFSGTENTGELFF
>TRBD2|TRBV11-2|TRBJ2-1|-
TGTGCCAGCAGCTTAGGGCGGGGGGGGGAGCAGTTCTTC
CASSLGRGGEQFF
>TRBD2|TRBV6-2/TRBV6-3|TRBJ2-5|few
TGTGCCAGCAGTTACTTGGCTAGCGGGGGAGAAAAGTACCAAGAGACCCAGTACTTC
CASSYLASGGEKYQETQYF
>-|TRBV5-5|TRBJ1-1|medium-sized
TGTGCCAGCACCCAGGGCGCTGAAGCTTTCTTT
CASTQGAEAFF
>TRBD2|TRBV6-2/TRBV6-3|TRBJ2-7|many
TGTGCCAGCACCCGCGGGGGGTTCTATACCTACGAGCAGTACTTC
CASTRGGFYTYEQYF
>TRBD2|TRBV12-3/TRBV12-4|TRBJ2-3|medium-sized
TGTGCCAGCAGTTTTAGACTAGCGGGAGATGGGACAGATACGCAGTATTTT
CASSFRLAGDGTDTQYF
>TRBD1|TRBV29-1|TRBJ2-3|-
TGCAGCGTCGGGACAGGGCCTAGCACAGATACGCAGTATTTT
CSVGTGPSTDTQYF
>-|TRBV28|TRBJ1-2|-
TGTGCCAGCATCTCGCCAGGGGAGGTTGGCTACACCTTC
CASISPGEVGYTF
>TRBD2|TRBV20-1|TRBJ2-1|-
TGCAGTGCCCTAAGGACTAGCTCTTTCTACAATGAGCAGTTCTTC
CSALRTSSFYNEQFF
>-|TRBV18|TRBJ2-2|medium-sized
TGTGCCAGCTCACCGGAACTAGCAGTGAACACCGGGGAGCTGTTTTTT
CASSPELAVNTGELFF